These 2 T cell receptor beta chains share one sample of origin, sequenced in a study of cytomegalovirus exposure and HLA in healthy donors. Here immunoSEQ multiplex PCR was the method, and the copy in TCRdb shows in-frame clones only, minus some. The sample holds 100,000 to 150,000 clones, about 94% seen once. The source material was PBMCs. The receptors stem from a woman aged 18-29 years in good health and CMV-seronegative.

The chain has TRBV5-1 and TRBJ2-5; 12 nucleotides line up with TRBD2. Germline V gene sequence: CDR1 SGHRS, CDR2 YFSETQ. J gave up 3 bases and V 0 bases, and 3 bases lay outside the gene matches. The CDR3 totals 16 residues. This chain's CDR3 is CASSLVASGGEETQYF. CDR3 nucleotide sequence: TGCGCCAGCAGCTTGGTCGCTAGCGGGGGGGAAGAGACCCAGTACTTC.

The V gene is TRBV5-1, the J gene TRBJ2-2, with TRBD1 matching over 7 bases. The CDR3 runs 15 residues. Germline assignment: CDR1 SGHRS and CDR2 YFSETQ. V gave up 3 bases and J gave up 7 bases; unmatched junction bases: 9. The CDR3 coding sequence is TGCGCCAGCAGCTCCCGACAGGGACCGAGCGGGGAGCTGTTTTTT. Translating it yields CASSSRQGPSGELFF.